The following is a T cell receptor (beta chain) sequence with its context. The entry originates in a study of immune cell composition in non-small cell lung cancer. Assay used: immunoSEQ multiplex PCR; TCRdb lists only in-frame clones, some missing. Here the sample spans approximately 9,800 clones, 65% to 80% being singletons. The CDR3 is 15 residues long. Germline CDR1 reads SGHTA; CDR2 reads FQGNSA. V shed 0 bases and J 10 bases; nucleotides not matched to a gene: 7. The receptor was isolated from a human donor with non-small cell lung cancer. This chain uses TRBV7-2 with TRBJ1-2; 11 bases are a match to TRBD1. The source material was lung tumor tissue. CDR3 residues: CASSLAPDRGLYYTF. The CDR3, as DNA: TGTGCCAGCAGCTTAGCTCCGGACAGGGGGCTCTACTACACCTTC.